This T cell receptor (beta chain) stems from a study of blood T cells in healthy people across ages. Study-wide results and caveats: Significant beta diversity loss was already apparent by age approximately 40, declining roughly linearly.

Drawing of peripheral blood yielded about 10 milliliters from each donor. At least 6 million PBMCs were isolated per sample. Sample-barcoded 5' priming and a J-beta primer mix drove a second PCR of roughly 7 to 11 cycles. In TCRdb, the 5' RACE reads were re-called with MiXCR into one record per CDR3 protein. The sample holds 1.5 million to 2 million distinct CDR3 sequences; 49% are singletons and the top ten take roughly 2.1%. This clonotype is a singleton in its sample. No antigen is known for it. The ends lost 1 base at V and 5 bases at J; junction bases unmatched: 3. Germline CDR1 and CDR2: SGHTA and FQGNSA. The CDR3 contains 14 residues.

The sample consisted of blood. This TCR derives from a woman between 40 and 50 years old in good health. The chain has TRBV7-2 and TRBJ1-1; 8 nucleotides match TRBD1. Written as DNA, the CDR3 is TGTGCCAGCAGCTTAGACAGGGGGGCAACTGAAGCTTTCTTT. Its translation is CASSLDRGATEAFF.